The 2 T cell receptor beta chains below were found in one sample sequenced in a study of T cells in localized non-small cell lung cancer. The protocol was immunoSEQ multiplex PCR, while the TCRdb copy is restricted to in-frame clones and leaves out a portion. In the table there are about 48,000 clones, 70% to 80% of which are singletons. The material was peripheral blood, obtained before any cancer treatment. These receptors were taken from a man aged 40 to 69 with stage I squamous cell lung carcinoma.

This clone has only one observation. The chain joins TRBV4-2 to TRBJ1-2, with 7 positions matching TRBD1. Unmatched junction bases numbered 9, after V lost 0 bases and J lost 8 bases. CDR1 LGHNA and CDR2 YNFKEQ come from the germline V gene. The CDR3 sequence is 15 residues long. CDR3 DNA sequence: TGTGCCAGCAGCCAAGATAAGGGGGCGGGGCGCGGCTACACCTTC. Amino acids: CASSQDKGAGRGYTF.

CDR3 sequence reads: CASSERALSYEQYF. CDR3 nucleotide sequence: TGTGCCAGCAGTGAACGGGCGCTTTCCTACGAGCAGTACTTC. The V gene is TRBV6-1, the J gene TRBJ2-7; the D is unclear. V was cut by 2 bases and J by 1 base, with 9 bases left in between. This CDR3 contains 14 residues. Looked up from germline, CDR1 is MNHNS and CDR2 is SASEGT.